One sample yielded the 20 T cell receptor beta chains listed below, sequenced in a study of T cells in Graves' hyperthyroidism and ophthalmopathy (dated by TCRdb to the late 2010s). Library preparation used multiplex PCR. The instrument given in TCRdb is Illumina HiSeq 2000. The TCR beta CDR3 regions were amplified from RNA transcripts. The first round of RT-PCR for the TCR CDR3 was performed with the HTBI primer set and the Qiagen OneStep RT-PCR kit. The public sequencing data were trimmed at Q25 with fastp and processed into clonotypes with MiXCR by TCRdb, which kept only in-frame beta chains. Entries are consolidated by CDR3 protein sequence, retaining the most common genes and DNA. The sample includes 280,000 or so distinct CDR3 sequences, with around 15% observed a single time. The ten largest make up around 31% of the sample. The sequenced sample was blood. These receptors all come from a woman aged 50 to 60 with Graves' hyperthyroidism that later progressed to Graves' ophthalmopathy.

Many counts were recorded for this clonotype. The J gene is TRBJ2-7, the V gene TRBV28; no clear D gene. Germline assignment: CDR1 MDHEN and CDR2 SYDVKM. V lost 5 bases, J lost 7 bases, and 18 bases lay in between. CDR3 size: 14 residues. CDR3 sequence reads: CASSTPTGKGEQYF. In DNA form, the CDR3 reads TGTGCCAGCAGTACCCCGACTGGGAAGGGAGAGCAGTACTTC.

This clonotype was counted at least ten times. The CDR3 bases are TGTGCCAATGACTACGAGCAGTACTTC. This codes for CANDYEQYF. The J gene is TRBJ2-7, the V gene TRBV28; no definite D call. Germline assignment: CDR1 MDHEN and CDR2 SYDVKM. V was clipped by 10 bases and J by 3 bases, with 4 bases between them. This CDR3 is built from 9 residues.

This clonotype occurred many times. The chain couples TRBV12-3 or TRBV12-4 to TRBJ2-1; 7 positions match TRBD2. The CDR3 has 15 residues. Germline trimming cut 2 bases from V and 9 bases from J; bases unmatched to any gene: 10. CDR3 DNA: TGTGCCAGCAGTTTATCGAAGCGGGGCGTGGCTGAGCAGTTCTTC. Encoded protein: CASSLSKRGVAEQFF.

The V and J genes are TRBV4-1 and TRBJ1-5; D unclear. The length of the CDR3 is 16 residues. Germline CDR1 and CDR2: MGHRA and YSYEKL. The V gene lost 1 base and the J gene lost 4 bases, with 14 bases spanning the gap. The CDR3 bases are TGCGCCAGCAGCCAAGTTGGTGGGATCGGGAATCAGCCCCAGCATTTT. This codes for CASSQVGGIGNQPQHF.

This clonotype was observed many times. V and J are TRBV5-1 and TRBJ2-3, with D hard to call. Trimming shortened V by 0 bases and J by 2 bases, and 10 bases separated the two germline ends. In germline, CDR1 is SGHRS, CDR2 YFSETQ. The CDR3 consists of 15 residues. The CDR3 DNA reads as TGCGCCAGCAGCTTGGTCGGTCTGATCACAGATACGCAGTATTTT. It is translated as CASSLVGLITDTQYF.

This clonotype occurred many times. The chain joins TRBV2 to TRBJ2-1; D gene unclear. The V end was cut by 6 bases, the J end by 6 bases, with 12 bases between. Germline loops: CDR1 SNHLY, CDR2 FYNNEI. CDR3 length: 13 residues. The CDR3 here is CASRGLFANEQFF. The CDR3 DNA reads TGTGCCAGCAGGGGCCTTTTCGCCAATGAGCAGTTCTTC.

This chain joins TRBV20-1 and TRBJ1-2; possibly TRBD1 for D (5 bases). Germline lookup yields CDR1 DFQATT and CDR2 SNEGSKA (reference sequence). Trimming took 3 bases from V and 3 from J, leaving 14 bases between them. This CDR3 region has 14 residues. The DNA for the CDR3 is TGCAGTGCTAGCCGGGCAGGGACGGACTATGGCTACACCTTC. This translates into CSASRAGTDYGYTF.

This clonotype was seen at least ten times. This chain uses TRBV20-1 with TRBJ2-1, with 8 bases that match TRBD2. V was clipped by 6 bases and J by 3 bases; unmatched bases: 13. This CDR3 spans 16 amino acids. Germline lookup yields CDR1 DFQATT and CDR2 SNEGSKA (reference sequence). The CDR3 protein is CSANPREGEDYNEQFF. DNA for the CDR3: TGCAGTGCCAATCCCCGGGAGGGGGAGGACTACAATGAGCAGTTCTTC.

This clonotype was recorded many times. The V and J genes are TRBV6-2 or TRBV6-3 and TRBJ2-1; 7 bases match TRBD2. J lost 2 bases, V lost 8 bases, and 6 bases had no gene match. The CDR3 is 14 amino acids. Germline values: CDR1 MNHEY, CDR2 SVGEGT. The CDR3 nucleotides are TGTGCCAGCGGACGGGGGAGGGCCTACAATGAGCAGTTCTTC. Residues: CASGRGRAYNEQFF.

For this clonotype: Possible read error: a much larger clone is one base away. The rearrangement joins TRBV20-1 to TRBJ2-1, with D tentatively TRBD2 (5 bases). V gave up 0 bases and J gave up 6 bases, with 9 bases separating them. Germline V gene data show CDR1 as DFQATT and CDR2 as SNEGSKA (reference sequence). The CDR3 spans 13 residues. The CDR3 DNA sequence: TGCAGTGCTAGAGATCTAGCCTTCAATGAGCAGTTCTTC. Translation gives CSARDLAFNEQFF.

This clonotype was detected ten times or more. The chain couples TRBV18 to TRBJ2-1, with 8 bases aligning to TRBD1. The CDR3 length is 15 residues. Germline CDR1 and CDR2: KGHSH and LQKENI. V dropped 6 bases and J dropped 2; count of bases not matched to a gene: 6. The DNA of the CDR3 is TGTGCCAGCTCCCCGGACAGGGAAGCCTACAATGAGCAGTTCTTC. Translation gives CASSPDREAYNEQFF.

This clonotype was detected only once. The DNA is left out, because the CDR3 cannot be placed on it with certainty; the CDR3 is given as TCRdb lists it. The CDR3 loop is CSARFVTGVKTPGSCFF. This rearrangement joins TRBV20-1 to TRBJ2-2; TRBD1 was called by the table and not checked on the DNA. From germline, CDR1 is DFQATT and CDR2 SNEGSKA (reference sequence). The CDR3 spans 17 amino acids, including both terminal residues.

This clonotype was counted at least ten times. The chain links TRBV10-3 to TRBJ2-7, with D tentatively TRBD1 or TRBD2 (5 bases each). CDR3 size: 11 residues. V lost 8 bases and J 6 bases, leaving 11 bases between the germline ends. Germline lookup yields CDR1 ENHRY and CDR2 SYGVKD. The CDR3 region is CAIRSGREQYF. The CDR3 nucleotides are TGTGCCATCCGCTCGGGGCGCGAGCAGTACTTC.

This clonotype was observed at least ten times. The CDR3 region has the DNA TGTGCTAGTGCCTCCATCCGGGACTTCTCTTATGGCTACACCTTC. Its translation: CASASIRDFSYGYTF. This chain connects TRBV12-5 to TRBJ1-2; weak D call: TRBD1 (5 bases). Per germline, CDR1 LGHNT and CDR2 FRNRAP. With 7 bases removed from V and 5 bases from J, the gap between germline ends came to 20 bases. The CDR3 covers 15 residues.

This clonotype was recorded at least ten times. This chain connects TRBV7-2 to TRBJ2-1; D call uncertain. The CDR3 consists of 14 residues. The ends were cut back, 8 bases at V and 5 bases at J, with 16 bases in the middle. In germline, CDR1 is SGHTA, CDR2 FQGNSA. The CDR3 reads CASRHWGRHNEQFF. In nucleotides, the CDR3 is TGTGCCAGCCGGCATTGGGGTCGCCACAATGAGCAGTTCTTC.

This clonotype was observed at least ten times. This chain joins TRBV12-3 or TRBV12-4 and TRBJ2-5; unclear D gene. Trimming removed 1 base from V and 2 bases from J, with 5 bases in between. CDR3 size: 13 residues. The CDR3 DNA is TGTGCCAGCAGTTTAGAACAGCAAGAGACCCAGTACTTC. It specifies CASSLEQQETQYF.

Many counts were recorded for this clonotype. The V and J genes are TRBV28 and TRBJ2-1; possible D gene TRBD2, 6 bases. CDR3 length equals 14 residues. Trimming left V 8 bases short and J 0 bases short, with 11 bases between. Germline V lookup: CDR1 MDHEN, CDR2 SYDVKM. The CDR3 sequence is CASGTLSSYNEQFF. CDR3 coding DNA: TGTGCCAGCGGGACTCTGAGCTCCTACAATGAGCAGTTCTTC.

The chain combines TRBV6-5 with TRBJ1-3; a possible D gene is TRBD1 (5 bases). The germline CDR1 and CDR2 sequences are MNHEY and SVGAGI. V was trimmed by 0 bases and J by 0 bases, leaving 9 bases between them. The CDR3 length is 16 residues. CDR3 residues: CASSYSRGPSGNTIYF. The CDR3 bases are TGTGCCAGCAGTTACTCGCGGGGCCCCTCTGGAAACACCATATATTTT.

The sample holds a few counts of this clonotype. A much larger clone sits a single nucleotide away, making a read error possible. The chain links TRBV12-3 or TRBV12-4 to TRBJ1-2, with D possibly TRBD1 on 6 matching bases. The V and J ends lost 5 bases and 4 bases respectively, with 14 bases between them. The CDR3 extends over 14 amino acids. The CDR3 protein is CASSLRTAGYGYTF. The DNA of the CDR3 is TGTGCCAGCAGTCTCCGGACAGCGGGCTATGGCTACACCTTC.

This clonotype has ten or more counts. The chain combines TRBV5-8 with TRBJ2-5; 7 bases are shared with TRBD2. The CDR3 extends over 17 amino acids. V shed 1 base, J shed 2 bases, and the junction held 11 bases outside the gene matches. Germline CDR1 is SGHTS and CDR2 is YDEGEE. The CDR3 sequence is CASSLIPTSDLQETQYF. CDR3 nucleotides: TGTGCCAGCAGCTTGATCCCCACTAGCGATCTACAAGAGACCCAGTACTTC. Full variable domain (outside the CDR3, taken from reference TRBV5-8 and TRBJ2-5): EAGVTQSPTHLIKTRGQQATLRCSPISGHTSVYWYQQALGLGLQFLLWYDEGEERNRGNFPPRFSGRQFPNYSSELNVNALELEDSALYLCASSLIPTSDLQETQYFGPGTRLLVL.